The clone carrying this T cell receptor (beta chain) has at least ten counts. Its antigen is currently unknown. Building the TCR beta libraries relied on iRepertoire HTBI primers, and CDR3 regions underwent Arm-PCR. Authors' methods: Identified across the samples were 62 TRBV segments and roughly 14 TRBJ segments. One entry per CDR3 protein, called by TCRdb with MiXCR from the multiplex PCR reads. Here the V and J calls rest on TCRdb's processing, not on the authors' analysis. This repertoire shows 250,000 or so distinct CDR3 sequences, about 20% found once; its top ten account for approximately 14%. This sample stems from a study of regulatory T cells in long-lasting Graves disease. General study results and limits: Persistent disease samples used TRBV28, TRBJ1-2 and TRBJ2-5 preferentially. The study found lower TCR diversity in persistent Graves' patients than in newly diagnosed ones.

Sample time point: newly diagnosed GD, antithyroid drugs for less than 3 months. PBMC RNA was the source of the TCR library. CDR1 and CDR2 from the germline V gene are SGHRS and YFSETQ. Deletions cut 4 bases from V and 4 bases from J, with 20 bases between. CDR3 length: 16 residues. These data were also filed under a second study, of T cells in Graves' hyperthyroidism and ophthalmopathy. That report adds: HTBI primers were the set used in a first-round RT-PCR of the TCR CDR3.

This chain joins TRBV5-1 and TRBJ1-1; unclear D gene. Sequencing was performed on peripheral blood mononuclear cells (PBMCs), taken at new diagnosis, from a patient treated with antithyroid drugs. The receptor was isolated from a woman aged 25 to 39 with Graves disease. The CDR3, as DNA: TGCGCCAGCAGCCTTGGATGGGGTTCAGAGCCCACTGAAGCTTTCTTT. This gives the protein CASSLGWGSEPTEAFF.